Listed here are 14 T cell receptor beta chains from one sample, sequenced in a study of blood T cell repertoires in COVID-19. Sequencing was performed with immunoSEQ multiplex PCR; in TCRdb, only in-frame clones are kept and a portion is missing. The repertoire includes around 130,000 clones, 75% to 90% of them detected once, and approximately 20% sits in the top ten. Input material: peripheral blood. Every receptor here comes from a woman aged 50 to 65 who had recovered from COVID-19.

CDR3 residues: CASSPTGSGNTIYF. CDR3 sequence (DNA): TGTGCCAGCAGCCCAACAGGCTCTGGAAACACCATATATTTT. The chain links TRBV7-3 to TRBJ1-3, with D possibly TRBD1 on 5 matching bases. The CDR3 runs 14 residues. V lost 5 bases and J lost 0, with 8 bases in between. Germline CDR1 SGHTA, CDR2 FQGTGA.

The chain is built from TRBV9 and TRBJ2-1, with unresolved D. CDR1 and CDR2 (germline): SGDLS, YYNGEE. V was shortened by 0 bases and J by 1 base, with 2 bases between the two germline ends. The CDR3 contains 13 residues. The CDR3 loop is CASSVASYNEQFF. CDR3 nucleotides: TGTGCCAGCAGCGTAGCTTCCTACAATGAGCAGTTCTTC.

This chain links TRBV6-5 with TRBJ1-4; TRBD1 is a possible D gene (5 bases). The CDR3 runs 13 residues. Per germline, CDR1 MNHEY and CDR2 SVGAGI. V gave up 6 bases and J gave up 8 bases, with 13 bases separating them. CDR3 sequence (DNA): TGTGCCAGCAGCCCCGGGGGAGGCGAAAAACTGTTTTTT. Protein product: CASSPGGGEKLFF.

The chain recombines TRBV5-8 with TRBJ2-3; possibly TRBD2 for D (5 bases). With 0 bases removed from V and 0 bases from J, the gap between germline ends came to 8 bases. The germline V gene has CDR1 SGHTS and CDR2 YDEGEE. This CDR3 has 15 residues. CDR3 in amino acids: CASSLGRTSTDTQYF. The CDR3 nucleotides read TGTGCCAGCAGCTTGGGACGGACTAGCACAGATACGCAGTATTTT. Drawing the rest from reference TRBV5-8 and TRBJ2-3, the complete variable domain is EAGVTQSPTHLIKTRGQQATLRCSPISGHTSVYWYQQALGLGLQFLLWYDEGEERNRGNFPPRFSGRQFPNYSSELNVNALELEDSALYLCASSLGRTSTDTQYFGPGTRLTVL.

This clone has just one count. The CDR3 sequence: CASRQGSSTDTQYF. In DNA, the CDR3 is TGCGCCAGCCGACAGGGTTCAAGCACAGATACGCAGTATTTT. V is TRBV5-1 and J is TRBJ2-3, with 7 bases that match TRBD1. The germline V gene encodes CDR1 SGHRS and CDR2 YFSETQ. With V trimmed by 7 bases and J by 0 bases, 5 bases remained unmatched. The CDR3 is 14 amino acids. Drawing the rest from reference TRBV5-1 and TRBJ2-3, the complete variable domain is KAGVTQTPRYLIKTRGQQVTLSCSPISGHRSVSWYQQTPGQGLQFLFEYFSETQRNKGNFPGRFSGRQFSNSRSEMNVSTLELGDSALYLCASRQGSSTDTQYFGPGTRLTVL.

The J gene is TRBJ2-3, the V gene TRBV11-3; D unresolved. The length of the CDR3 is 13 residues. CDR1 SGHNT and CDR2 YENEEA come from the germline V gene. V was clipped by 5 bases and J by 4 bases, with 10 bases between them. CDR3 sequence reads: CASSTRWADTQYF. The CDR3 DNA sequence: TGTGCCAGCAGCACGAGGTGGGCAGATACGCAGTATTTT.

The gene calls are TRBV23-1 and TRBJ1-4; a possible D gene is TRBD1 (6 bases). TRBV23-1 is identified as an open reading frame with a role that is uncertain. CDR3 size: 13 residues. V gave up 4 bases and J gave up 7 bases, with 10 bases separating them. CDR3 amino acids: CASSPGAREKLFF. The CDR3 DNA follows: TGCGCCAGCAGTCCAGGGGCTCGTGAAAAACTGTTTTTT.

The chain is built from TRBV7-8 and TRBJ1-3; D is perhaps TRBD1 (6 bases). Between the trimmed V and J ends, which lost 5 bases and 2 bases, there was a span of 7 bases. Germline-derived CDR1 and CDR2 are SGHVS and FQNEAQ. The CDR3 is 13 amino acids. DNA for the CDR3: TGTGCCAGCAGCGGGGACACTGGAAACACCATATATTTT. It is translated as CASSGDTGNTIYF.

The chain carries TRBV19 and TRBJ1-6; 7 bases are shared with TRBD1. Germline V gene sequence: CDR1 LNHDA, CDR2 SQIVND (reference sequence). The V segment lost 5 bases and the J segment 3 bases; nucleotides outside the gene matches: 10. The CDR3 consists of 17 residues. CDR3 DNA sequence: TGTGCCAGTAGTCCCTTTCGGGACAGCGGCTATAATTCACCCCTCCACTTT. Translated: CASSPFRDSGYNSPLHF.

The chain couples TRBV9 to TRBJ1-1; possible D gene TRBD1, 5 bases. Trimming left V 4 bases short and J 6 bases short, with 16 bases between. The CDR3 loop spans 14 amino acids. Per germline, CDR1 SGDLS and CDR2 YYNGEE. The CDR3 nucleotides are TGTGCCAGCAGCCCCCTTCAGGGTACTGCTGAAGCTTTCTTT. This translates into CASSPLQGTAEAFF.

This clone has more than one count but fewer than ten. The rearrangement uses TRBV3-1 (or the pseudogene TRBV3-2) and TRBJ2-1, with a tentative D call TRBD2 (6 bases). The CDR3 extends over 14 amino acids. V was trimmed by 4 bases and J by 0 bases, leaving 7 bases between them. Germline CDR1 LGHDT, CDR2 YNNKEL (reference sequence). CDR3 coding DNA: TGTGCCAGCAGCCCGCGGGGCTCCTACAATGAGCAGTTCTTC. Protein: CASSPRGSYNEQFF.

The chain uses TRBV5-8 and TRBJ2-5; 8 bases map to TRBD2. The CDR3 length is 16 residues. With 6 bases clipped from V and 7 bases from J, the junction kept 17 bases outside the gene matches. CDR1 is SGHTS and CDR2 is YDEGEE in the germline V gene. The CDR3 DNA reads TGTGCCAGCACCGGGAGGGGTGGTAGCGGTTCGGGGACCCAGTACTTC. This translates into CASTGRGGSGSGTQYF.

The chain carries TRBV19 and TRBJ2-2; no clear D gene. This CDR3 region has 13 residues. The V end lost 3 bases, the J end lost 7 bases, and 9 bases lay between the germline ends. The germline gives CDR1 LNHDA, CDR2 SQIVND (reference sequence). In nucleotides, the CDR3 is TGTGCCAGTAGTATGGTAGAGGTCGGGGAGCTGTTTTTT. Protein: CASSMVEVGELFF. The full variable domain, with the rest looked up from reference TRBV19 and TRBJ2-2, is DGGITQSPKYLFRKEGQNVTLSCEQNLNHDAMYWYRQDPGQGLRLIYYSQIVNDFQKGDIAEGYSVSREKKESFPLTVTSAQKNPTAFYLCASSMVEVGELFFGEGSRLTVL.

The chain uses TRBV6-6 and TRBJ2-2, with 12 bases fitting TRBD2. Per germline, CDR1 MNHNY and CDR2 SVGAGI (reference sequence). The CDR3 spans 17 residues. With V trimmed by 5 bases and J by 4 bases, 8 bases remained unmatched. CDR3 residues: CASSRLAGADGTGELFF. CDR3 DNA: TGTGCCAGCAGTCGACTAGCGGGGGCCGATGGCACCGGGGAGCTGTTTTTT.